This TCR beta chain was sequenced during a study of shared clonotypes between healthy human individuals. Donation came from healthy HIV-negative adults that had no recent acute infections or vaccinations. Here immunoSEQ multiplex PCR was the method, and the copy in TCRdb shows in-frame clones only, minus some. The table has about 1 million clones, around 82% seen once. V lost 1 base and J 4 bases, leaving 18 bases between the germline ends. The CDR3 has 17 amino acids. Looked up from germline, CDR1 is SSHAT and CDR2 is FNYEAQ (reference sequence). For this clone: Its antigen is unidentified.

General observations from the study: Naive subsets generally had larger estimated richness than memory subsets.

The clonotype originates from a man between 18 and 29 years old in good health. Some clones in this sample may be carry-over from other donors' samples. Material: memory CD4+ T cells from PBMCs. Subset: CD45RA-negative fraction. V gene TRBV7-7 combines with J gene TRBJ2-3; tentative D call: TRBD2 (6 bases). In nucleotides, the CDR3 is TGTGCCAGCAGCTTAGGAGGTCTTAGCCGGGGGTCAGATACGCAGTATTTT. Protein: CASSLGGLSRGSDTQYF.